This T cell receptor (beta chain) was recorded in a study of T cells in localized non-small cell lung cancer. CDR3 size: 13 residues. V was pared by 3 bases and J by 6 bases, with 12 bases between. Germline CDR1 is MNHNS and CDR2 is SASEGT. Judged by abundance, this clone is medium-sized. The same CDR3 also results from other DNA sequences found in this sample. TCRdb's table, derived via immunoSEQ multiplex PCR, lists solely in-frame clones and lacks some. The data contain 35,000 to 50,000 clones, roughly 91% of them singletons. The J gene is TRBJ2-7, the V gene TRBV6-1, with D perhaps being TRBD1 or TRBD2 (5 bases each). The TCR was taken from a woman between 40 and 69 years old with stage II lung adenocarcinoma. The material sequenced was PBMCs, taken before any cancer treatment. CDR3 DNA: TGTGCCAGCAGTGAGTGGGGGTCGGGCGAGCAGTACTTC. As protein: CASSEWGSGEQYF.